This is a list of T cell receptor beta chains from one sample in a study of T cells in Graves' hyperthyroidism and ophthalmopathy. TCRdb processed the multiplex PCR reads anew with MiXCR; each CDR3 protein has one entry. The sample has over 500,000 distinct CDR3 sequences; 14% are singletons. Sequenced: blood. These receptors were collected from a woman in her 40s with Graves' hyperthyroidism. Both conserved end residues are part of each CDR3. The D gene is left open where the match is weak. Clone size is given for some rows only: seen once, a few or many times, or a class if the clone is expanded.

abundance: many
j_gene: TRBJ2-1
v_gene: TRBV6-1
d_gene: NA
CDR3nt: TGTGCCAGCAGTGGGGGCCGCTACGCCGGGCAGTTCTTC
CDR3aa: CASSGGRYAGQFF

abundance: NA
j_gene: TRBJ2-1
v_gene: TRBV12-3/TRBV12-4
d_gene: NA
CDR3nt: TGTGCCAGCACCTTCACCGTTAGCGATAATGAGCAGTTCTTC
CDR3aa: CASTFTVSDNEQFF

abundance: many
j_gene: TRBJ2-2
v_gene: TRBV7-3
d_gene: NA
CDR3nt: TGTGCCAGCAGCTGGGGGAACGGGGAGCTGTTTTTT
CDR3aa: CASSWGNGELFF

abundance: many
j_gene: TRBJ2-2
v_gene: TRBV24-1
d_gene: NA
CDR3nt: TGTGCCACCAGTGATCCTAGGGTTCAGGGCGCGGACACCGGGGAGCTGTTTTTT
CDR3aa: CATSDPRVQGADTGELFF

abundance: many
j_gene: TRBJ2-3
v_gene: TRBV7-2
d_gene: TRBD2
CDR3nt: TGTGCCAGCAGCTTAGCAACTAGCGGCCTCACAGATACGCAGTATTTT
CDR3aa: CASSLATSGLTDTQYF

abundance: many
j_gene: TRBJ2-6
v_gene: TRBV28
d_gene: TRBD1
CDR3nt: TGTGCCAGCAGTACGCCGGGACAGGGGGCTGGGGCCAACGTCCTGACTTTC
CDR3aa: CASSTPGQGAGANVLTF

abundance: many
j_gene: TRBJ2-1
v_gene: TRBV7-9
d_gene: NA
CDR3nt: TGTGCCAGCACCTCGATCGGCTTCTCCTACAATGAGCAGTTCTTC
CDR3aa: CASTSIGFSYNEQFF

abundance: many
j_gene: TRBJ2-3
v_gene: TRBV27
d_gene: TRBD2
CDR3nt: TGTGCCAGCAGTCTAGGACAGAGACTAGCGGGAGGGCCTTTGTCGGATACGCAGTATTTT
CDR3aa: CASSLGQRLAGGPLSDTQYF

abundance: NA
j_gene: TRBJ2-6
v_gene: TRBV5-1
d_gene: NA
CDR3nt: TGCGCCAGCAGCTTGGACGGAATACTCTCTGGGGCCAACGTCCTGACTTTC
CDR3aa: CASSLDGILSGANVLTF

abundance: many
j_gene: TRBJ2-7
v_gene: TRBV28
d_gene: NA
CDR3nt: TGTGCCAGCAGTCCCCGGATCCTACTCTCCGGCGAGCAGTACTTC
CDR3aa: CASSPRILLSGEQYF

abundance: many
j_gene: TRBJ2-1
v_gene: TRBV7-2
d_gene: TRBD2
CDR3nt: TGTGCCAGCAGCTTAAGACTAGCGGGGACCTACAATGAGCAGTTCTTC
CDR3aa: CASSLRLAGTYNEQFF